This T cell receptor beta chain is from a study of T cell changes during pregnancy in multiple sclerosis (dated by TCRdb to between 2017 and 2020). Study-wide context: The study looked at changes in the T cell repertoire across pregnancy in women with multiple sclerosis.

V lost 2 bases and J lost 7 bases; the stretch between them is 14 bases long. The CDR3 contains 13 residues, cysteine and phenylalanine counted. The DNA shown is the 39-base CDR3, in frame from base 1. Reading the germline V gene (reference sequence) gives CDR1 GTSNPN and CDR2 SVGIG. Comment on this clone: Its antigen is unknown. One base away there is no much larger clone; base qualities are not given.

Libraries were constructed by the immunoSEQ multiplex PCR assay. TCRdb retrieved this table from immuneACCESS and kept in-frame rearrangements only. Not all clones are present; in checked studies, unresolved V genes account for under half, and no reason is known for the remainder. The sample table shows 65,000 to 90,000 clones, and around nine tenths are seen once. The ten largest account for around 0.3% of the sample. This clonotype originated in a female donor with multiple sclerosis, enrolled in a pregnancy study. This specimen consisted of CD4+ T cells from peripheral blood mononuclear cells, obtained after pregnancy. The rearrangement joined TRBV30 to TRBJ1-2; TRBD1 is perhaps the D gene, given 6 matching bases. The DNA reads TGTGCCTGGAGTAACTCCAGGGACACTGGCTACACCTTC. Its product reads: CAWSNSRDTGYTF.